Presented here are 21 T cell receptor beta chains from one specimen sequenced in a study of T cells in narcolepsy (dated by TCRdb to between 2018 and 2020). Library prep was done by the immunoSEQ multiplex PCR assay. Here the immuneACCESS table is served through TCRdb, limited to in-frame sequences with V and J called. Missing clones are a known gap in these copies; in checked studies unresolved V genes cover under half, and the rest lacks a known reason. The sample has 35,000 to 40,000 clones on record, about 85% of them singletons. The ten most abundant clones make up about 1.5% of the sample. The material sequenced was CD45RA- memory CD4+ T cells from PBMCs. This sample's cell subset or site label indicates: memory T cells sorted ex vivo from peripheral blood. Receptor source: a human donor with narcolepsy.

The chain combines TRBV7-2 with TRBJ2-2, with 10 bases fitting TRBD1. Germline CDR1 SGHTA, CDR2 FQGNSA. The ends lost 5 bases at V and 6 bases at J; junction bases unmatched: 9. The CDR3 runs 16 residues. In DNA form, the CDR3 reads TGTGCCAGCAGCCCCTGGACAGGGGGAGGGGCCGGGGAGCTGTTTTTT. Residues: CASSPWTGGGAGELFF.

The V and J genes are TRBV28 and TRBJ1-5; D call uncertain. The V gene's germline CDR1 is MDHEN and CDR2 SYDVKM. V shed 6 bases and J shed 7 bases, with 10 bases lying between them. The CDR3 totals 12 residues. The CDR3 sequence: CASSSGPQPQHF. CDR3 in DNA: TGTGCCAGCAGCTCGGGCCCCCAGCCCCAGCATTTT.

The rearrangement joins TRBV20-1 to TRBJ2-2; D is unclear. The CDR3 totals 11 residues. The V end lost 6 bases, the J end lost 6 bases, and 8 bases lay between the germline ends. The germline V gene encodes CDR1 DFQATT and CDR2 SNEGSKA (reference sequence). CDR3 amino acids: CSATGSGELFF. The CDR3 coding sequence is TGCAGTGCCACCGGTTCCGGGGAGCTGTTTTTT.

The chain uses TRBV29-1 and TRBJ2-5, with D unclear. Germline CDR1 is SQVTM and CDR2 is ANQGSEA. This CDR3 is 10 amino acids long. V gave up 8 bases and J gave up 3 bases, with 7 bases separating them. CDR3 region: CSIRKETQYF. CDR3 coding DNA: TGCAGCATCCGAAAAGAGACCCAGTACTTC.

This rearrangement joins TRBV7-8 to TRBJ1-5; D might be TRBD1 (5 bases). This CDR3 region has 13 residues. CDR1 and CDR2 from the germline V gene are SGHVS and FQNEAQ. V was pared by 1 base and J by 14 bases, with 15 bases between. CDR3 bases: TGTGCCAGCAGCTTAGGTGTCGGGGAGGGGAAGCATTTT. This gives the protein CASSLGVGEGKHF.

This rearrangement joins TRBV9 to TRBJ2-2, with D possibly being TRBD1 or TRBD2 (5 bases each). The germline V and J ends were trimmed by 4 bases and 4 bases, with 17 bases remaining between them. Germline values: CDR1 SGDLS, CDR2 YYNGEE. The CDR3 loop spans 16 amino acids. CDR3 region: CASSPRAGRATGELFF. Here the CDR3 DNA reads TGTGCCAGCAGCCCCCGGGCAGGGCGGGCCACCGGGGAGCTGTTTTTT.

Turning to this clone: An end of the junction does not agree with germline; a read error may underlie this. The chain couples TRBV6-5 to TRBJ2-7, with 7 bases fitting TRBD1. The CDR3 covers 14 residues. Germline-derived CDR1 and CDR2 are MNHEY and SVGAGI. The CDR3 region has the DNA TGTGCCAGCAGTACCGGACAGGTGATCTACGGGCAGTACTTC. This encodes CASSTGQVIYGQYF.

V usage is TRBV6-5 and J usage is TRBJ1-5, with 7 bases aligning to TRBD1. Germline CDR1 is MNHEY and CDR2 is SVGAGI. The junction had 7 bases not matched to a gene; V was cut back by 7 bases and J by 4 bases. This CDR3 has 14 amino acids. In DNA form, the CDR3 reads TGTGCCAGCACCAGACAGGGTTGGAATCAGCCCCAGCATTTT. Its protein is CASTRQGWNQPQHF.

The chain has TRBV4-3 and TRBJ2-3, with D possibly matching TRBD2 (5 bases). This CDR3 has 14 amino acids. Between the trimmed V and J ends, which lost 0 bases and 3 bases, there was a span of 7 bases. The germline V gene encodes CDR1 LGHNA and CDR2 YSLEER. The CDR3 nucleotides are TGCGCCAGCAGCCAAGATCTAGCAACAGATACGCAGTATTTT. Translation gives CASSQDLATDTQYF.

This chain joins TRBV5-1 and TRBJ2-3; D remains ambiguous. V lost 0 bases to trimming and J lost 3 bases, with 11 bases between them. Germline values: CDR1 SGHRS, CDR2 YFSETQ. The CDR3 consists of 15 residues. CDR3 bases: TGCGCCAGCAGCTTGGCCGGAGCGTTTACAGATACGCAGTATTTT. As protein: CASSLAGAFTDTQYF.

This clone was seen more than once but under ten times. This chain joins TRBV7-9 and TRBJ1-1; D remains unclear. The CDR3 has 16 residues. In germline, CDR1 is SEHNR, CDR2 FQNEAQ (reference sequence). With 1 base removed from V and 1 base from J, the gap between germline ends came to 13 bases. The CDR3 loop reads CASSLGLIGGNTEAFF. The DNA of the CDR3 is TGTGCCAGCAGCTTAGGACTCATCGGCGGGAACACTGAAGCTTTCTTT.

CDR3 sequence: CARSRTAQGDSGNTIYF. CDR3 in DNA: TGTGCCAGAAGCCGCACCGCGCAGGGGGACTCTGGAAACACCATATATTTT. The chain carries TRBV7-5 and TRBJ1-3; the table gives TRBD1 as D, unverified against the DNA. TRBV7-5 constitutes a pseudogene. This CDR3 is 17 amino acids long.

The gene calls are TRBV7-2 and TRBJ1-2; 10 positions match TRBD1. Trimming took 5 bases from V and 8 from J; bases not matched to a gene: 17. This CDR3 contains 17 residues. The germline V gene encodes CDR1 SGHTA and CDR2 FQGNSA. CDR3 DNA sequence: TGTGCCAGCAGCCCTTCCGGGACAGGGGCCGGATATGGCGGCTACACCTTC. Encoded protein: CASSPSGTGAGYGGYTF.

About this clone: The germline gene is not matched at one end of the junction; a read error may be the cause. This rearrangement joins TRBV5-1 to TRBJ2-1, with 7 bases matching TRBD2. CDR1 is SGHRS and CDR2 is YFSETQ in the germline V gene. The CDR3 consists of 12 residues. CDR3 nucleotide sequence: TGCGCCAGCAGCTTGGAAGGGAGGGTCTGGATCTTC. Residues: CASSLEGRVWIF.

V is TRBV11-2 and J is TRBJ2-7; 9 nucleotides match TRBD2. This CDR3 is 13 amino acids long. J lost 5 bases, V lost 6 bases, and 5 bases had no gene match. Germline assignment: CDR1 SGHAT and CDR2 FQNNGV. CDR3 protein: CASRAGGRNEQYF. CDR3 in DNA: TGTGCCAGCAGGGCGGGGGGGAGGAACGAGCAGTACTTC.

The count of this clone is one. J is TRBJ1-2 and V is TRBV5-1; 11 nucleotides agree with TRBD1. Germline V gene lookup returns CDR1 SGHRS and CDR2 YFSETQ. V gave up 3 bases and J gave up 4 bases; unmatched junction bases: 5. This CDR3 spans 15 amino acids. CDR3: CASSYGQGAIYGYTF. In nucleotides, the CDR3 is TGCGCCAGCAGCTATGGACAGGGGGCGATCTATGGCTACACCTTC.

The chain carries TRBV27 and TRBJ1-5; the D gene is possibly TRBD1 (5 bases). Germline lookup yields CDR1 MNHEY and CDR2 SMNVEV (reference sequence). Deletions cut 0 bases from V and 2 bases from J, with 11 bases between. CDR3 length: 16 residues. The CDR3 DNA sequence: TGTGCCAGCAGTTTATCGGGGACGGAGCGCAATCAGCCCCAGCATTTT. It specifies CASSLSGTERNQPQHF.

The chain combines TRBV7-2 with TRBJ1-3; the D is unclear. From germline, CDR1 is SGHTA and CDR2 FQGNSA. This CDR3 spans 15 amino acids. The ends were cut back, 0 bases at V and 0 bases at J, with 6 bases in the middle. CDR3 coding DNA: TGTGCCAGCAGCTTAGCCGTAAGCTCTGGAAACACCATATATTTT. Protein sequence: CASSLAVSSGNTIYF.

CDR3: CASSLRVNTDTQYF. CDR3 DNA: TGTGCCAGCAGTTTAAGGGTAAACACAGATACGCAGTATTTT. This sequence joins TRBV27 and TRBJ2-3; D uncertain. The CDR3 consists of 14 residues. Germline lookup yields CDR1 MNHEY and CDR2 SMNVEV (reference sequence). Deletions cut 2 bases from V and 2 bases from J, with 8 bases between.

This sequence joins TRBV11-2 and TRBJ1-2; possible D gene TRBD1, 6 bases. The V end lost 3 bases, the J end lost 6 bases, and 14 bases lay between the germline ends. The length of the CDR3 is 14 residues. Germline V CDR1 and CDR2: SGHAT, FQNNGV. The CDR3 region has the DNA TGTGCCAGCAGCTTGTCGTCCAGGGGTGATGGCTACACCTTC. Translation: CASSLSSRGDGYTF.

This rearrangement joins TRBV4-3 to TRBJ2-5; 12 bases line up with TRBD1. The germline V gene has CDR1 LGHNA and CDR2 YSLEER. Unmatched junction bases numbered 2, after V lost 1 base and J lost 5 bases. There are 15 residues in the CDR3. CDR3 in DNA: TGCGCCAGCAGCCAAGGGGACAGGGGGCATGAGACCCAGTACTTC. As protein: CASSQGDRGHETQYF.